This TCR beta chain came from a study of shared clonotypes between healthy human individuals. Deep was the level used in running the assay. The data were produced by immunoSEQ multiplex PCR, yet TCRdb's version contains in-frame clones alone and is incomplete. The sample includes roughly 1,500,000 clones, approximately 98.5% of them seen just once. Study-wide findings and caveats: The study drew on few donors, limiting represented genetic and exposure-history diversity. The generation probabilities recorded for non-shared clonotypes fell below those of clonotypes shared by all four donors. Across a few donors, naive CD4 shared about 5%, naive CD8 around 3.8%, memory CD4 2% to 2.5%, memory CD8 about 0.4%.

In the case of this clone: Its antigen is not identified.

V was trimmed by 3 bases and J by 5 bases, leaving 10 bases between them. The germline V gene has CDR1 KGHSH and CDR2 LQKENI. The CDR3 runs to 14 residues. The specimen sequenced was naive CD4+ T cells sorted from blood. Regarding subset: CD45RA+ positively selected. The chain employs TRBV18 and TRBJ1-4; D ambiguous. This sequence was found in a man aged 30-40 years in good health. The CDR3 loop reads CASSPNAGNEKLFF. The CDR3 bases are TGTGCCAGCTCACCCAACGCGGGGAATGAAAAACTGTTTTTT. Combining the CDR3 with reference TRBV18 and TRBJ1-4 gives the whole variable domain NAGVMQNPRHLVRRRGQEARLRCSPMKGHSHVYWYRQLPEEGLKFMVYLQKENIIDESGMPKERFSAEFPKEGPSILRIQQVVRGDSAAYFCASSPNAGNEKLFFGSGTQLSVL.